The table lists the clone carrying this T cell receptor beta chain with a few counts. Antigen unknown. CDR1 and CDR2 (germline): LGHNA, YNFKEQ. The CDR3 consists of 13 residues. The V end was cut by 7 bases, the J end by 3 bases, with 12 bases between. PCR was performed using 60 Vbeta and 13 Jbeta primers. Per the study methods: A later analysis tallied some 80 million unique TCR beta chains, 9.5 million to 14 million of them shared. Here immunoSEQ multiplex PCR was the method, and the copy in TCRdb shows in-frame clones only, minus some. That table supplies the V and J calls and clone size; D and trimming were determined from the DNA. The table shows around 190,000 clones, with 84% occurring only once. The data belong to a study of cytomegalovirus exposure and HLA in healthy donors. Findings and limits, study-wide: A reported reduction in N-insertions relative to the 666-donor mean was seen in an Asian-associated ancestry cluster in a later analysis.

Sequencing input: PBMCs. The rearrangement joins TRBV4-2 to TRBJ1-1; D unclear. This receptor was identified in a girl under 10 years old in good health and CMV-seropositive. Here the CDR3 DNA reads TGTGCCAGCAAGCTTCGGGAGGACACTGAAGCTTTCTTT. Translating gives CASKLREDTEAFF.